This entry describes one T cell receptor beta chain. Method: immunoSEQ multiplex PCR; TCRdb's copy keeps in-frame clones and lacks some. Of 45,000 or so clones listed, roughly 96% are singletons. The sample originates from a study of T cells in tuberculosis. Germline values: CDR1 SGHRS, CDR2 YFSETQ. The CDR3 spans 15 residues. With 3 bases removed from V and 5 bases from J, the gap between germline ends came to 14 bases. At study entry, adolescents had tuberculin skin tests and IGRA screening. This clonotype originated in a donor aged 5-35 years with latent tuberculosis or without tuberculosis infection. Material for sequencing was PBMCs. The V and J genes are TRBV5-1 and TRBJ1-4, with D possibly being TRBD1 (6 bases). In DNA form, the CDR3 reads TGCGCCAGCAGCTCCCGGGACATTCTAAATGAAAAACTGTTTTTT. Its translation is CASSSRDILNEKLFF. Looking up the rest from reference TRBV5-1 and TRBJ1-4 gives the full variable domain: KAGVTQTPRYLIKTRGQQVTLSCSPISGHRSVSWYQQTPGQGLQFLFEYFSETQRNKGNFPGRFSGRQFSNSRSEMNVSTLELGDSALYLCASSSRDILNEKLFFGSGTQLSVL.